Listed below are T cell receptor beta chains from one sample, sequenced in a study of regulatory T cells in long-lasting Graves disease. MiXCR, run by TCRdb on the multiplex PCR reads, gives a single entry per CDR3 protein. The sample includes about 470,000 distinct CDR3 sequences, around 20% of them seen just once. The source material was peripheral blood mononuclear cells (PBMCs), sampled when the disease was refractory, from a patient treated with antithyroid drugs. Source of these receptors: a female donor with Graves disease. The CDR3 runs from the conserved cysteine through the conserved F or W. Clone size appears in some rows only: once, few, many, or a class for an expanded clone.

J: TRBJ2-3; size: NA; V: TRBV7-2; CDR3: CASRTPGQGIGTDTQYF
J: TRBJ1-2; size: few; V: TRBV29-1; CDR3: CSARDGLNHYGYTF
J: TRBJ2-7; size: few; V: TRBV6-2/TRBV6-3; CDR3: CASRQLGQSYEQYF
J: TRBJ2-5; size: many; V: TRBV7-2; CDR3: CASSVGPKTQYF
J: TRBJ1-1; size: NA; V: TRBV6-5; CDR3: CASSYFSEGEAFF
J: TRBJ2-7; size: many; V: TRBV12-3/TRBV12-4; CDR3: CASTPQGGGRGYEQYF
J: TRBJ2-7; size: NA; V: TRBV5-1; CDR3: CASSQKASSYEQYF
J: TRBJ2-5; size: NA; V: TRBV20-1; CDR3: CSAGFLAGVRETQYF
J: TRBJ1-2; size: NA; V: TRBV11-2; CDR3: CASSLDWGHDVFGYTF
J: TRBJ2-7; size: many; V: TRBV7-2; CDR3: CASSFGSSGSYEQYF
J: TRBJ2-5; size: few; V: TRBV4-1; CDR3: CASSQGTAFGETQYF
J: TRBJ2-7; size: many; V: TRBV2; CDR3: CASSVAARSYEQYF
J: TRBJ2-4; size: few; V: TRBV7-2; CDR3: CASSTLFDNRVAKNIQYF
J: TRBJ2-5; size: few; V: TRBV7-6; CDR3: CASSSRLIETQYF
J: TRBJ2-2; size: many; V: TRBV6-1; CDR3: CASKARSRTKNTGELFF
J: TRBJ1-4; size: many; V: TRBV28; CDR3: CASSLDGHEKLFF
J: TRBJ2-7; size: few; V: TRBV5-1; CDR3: CASSLVGQGRNEQYF
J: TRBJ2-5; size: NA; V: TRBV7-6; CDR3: CASSSDLKETQYF
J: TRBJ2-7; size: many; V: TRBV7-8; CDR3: CASSDYGEQYF
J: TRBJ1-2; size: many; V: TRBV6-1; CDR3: CASSEPRDAPNYGYTF
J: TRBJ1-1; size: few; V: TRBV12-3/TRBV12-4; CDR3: CASSSPDGNTEAFF
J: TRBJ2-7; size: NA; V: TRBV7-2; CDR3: CASSLGEGRWYF
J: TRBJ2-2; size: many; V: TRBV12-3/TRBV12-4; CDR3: CASSLGVSENTGELFF
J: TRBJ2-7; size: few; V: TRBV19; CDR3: CASSIGEGSRYEQYF
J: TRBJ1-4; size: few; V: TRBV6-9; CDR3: CASSWGYREKLFF
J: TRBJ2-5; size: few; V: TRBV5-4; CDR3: CASSYTGTGQETQYF
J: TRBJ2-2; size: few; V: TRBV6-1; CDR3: CASSPYGTSGSHGELFF
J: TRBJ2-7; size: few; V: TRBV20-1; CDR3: CSASSLSGSSPYEQYF
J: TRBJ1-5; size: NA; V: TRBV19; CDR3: CASSVEFQPQHF
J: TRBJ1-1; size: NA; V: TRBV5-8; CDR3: CASSRGTGVTEAFF
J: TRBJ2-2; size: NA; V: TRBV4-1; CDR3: CASSQDFAGLTGELFF
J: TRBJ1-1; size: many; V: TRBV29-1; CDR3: CSVRGSQGSEAFF
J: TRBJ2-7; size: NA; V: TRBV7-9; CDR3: CASGGLYEQYF
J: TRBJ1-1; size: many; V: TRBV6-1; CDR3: CASSRIGLFTEAFF
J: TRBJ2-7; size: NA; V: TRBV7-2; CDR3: CASSFIGQGTEQYF
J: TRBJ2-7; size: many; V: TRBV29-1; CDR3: CSVDRTGDNYEQYF
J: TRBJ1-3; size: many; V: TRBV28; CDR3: CASSPPEGHISRNTIYF